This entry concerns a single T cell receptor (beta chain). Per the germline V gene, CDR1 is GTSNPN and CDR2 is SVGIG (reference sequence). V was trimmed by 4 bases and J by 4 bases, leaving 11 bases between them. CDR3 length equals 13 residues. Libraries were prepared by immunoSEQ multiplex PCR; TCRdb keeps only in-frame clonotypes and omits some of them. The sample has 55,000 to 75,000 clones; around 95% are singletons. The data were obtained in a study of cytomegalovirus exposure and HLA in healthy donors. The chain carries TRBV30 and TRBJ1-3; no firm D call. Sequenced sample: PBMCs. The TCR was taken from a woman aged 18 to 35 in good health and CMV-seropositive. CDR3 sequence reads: CAWTKNQGNTIYF. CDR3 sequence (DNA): TGTGCCTGGACCAAAAACCAGGGAAACACCATATATTTT.